The clone carrying this TCR beta chain was recorded a few times. The antigen is not known. These data belong to a study of read filtering for tumor transcriptome and immune sequencing. Study background: The cohort had about 16 men and more than 13 women aged roughly 47 to 90, mean about 66 years. Overall study results and limits: Correlation between methods rose after single-read clonotypes were removed. RNA-seq captured clonotypes less deeply and reliably than IR-seq.

Trimming shortened V by 6 bases and J by 8 bases, and 10 bases separated the two germline ends. This CDR3 is built from 11 residues. The germline gives CDR1 MNHEY, CDR2 SVGAGI. From roughly 390 ng of RNA, a library with molecular barcoded alpha/delta and beta/gamma adaptors was made. TCRdb recomputed calls from the reads with MiXCR, one row per CDR3 protein. The data contain tens of thousands of distinct CDR3 sequences, around a fifth of them singletons. This clonotype was obtained from a donor at least 40 years old with multiple myeloma. V and J are TRBV6-5 and TRBJ1-1; the D gene is possibly TRBD1 (5 bases). Sequenced input: a population of CD138-negative cells sorted from bone marrow. CDR3 amino acids: CASSRGVEAFF. CDR3 DNA: TGTGCCAGCAGCCGGGGGGTGGAAGCTTTCTTT.